The source of this T cell receptor beta chain is a study of CD8+CD57+ T cells in acquired aplastic anemia. Profiling of TCR beta VDJ combinations and CDR3 sequences used genomic DNA as template. TCRdb reanalysed the reads using MiXCR and keeps one entry per CDR3 protein. Among about 200,000 distinct CDR3 sequences listed, roughly 50% were seen once. Those patients picked for sequencing had displayed CD8+CD57+ cell expansion on flow cytometry. A single count supports this clonotype. This TCR was recovered from a human donor with aplastic anemia. The sample comprised sorted CD4+, CD8+, or CD8+CD57+ T cells (not recorded which) from PBMCs.

The CDR3 DNA reads TGCGCCAGCGGCTCCGGATCTGGGACAGGACCCTCCGGAAACACCATATATTTT. This sequence encodes CASGSGSGTGPSGNTIYF. The chain combines TRBV5-1 with TRBJ1-3; 8 nucleotides match TRBD1. Unmatched junction bases numbered 19, after V lost 7 bases and J lost 4 bases. The CDR3 consists of 18 residues. CDR1 and CDR2 (germline): SGHRS, YFSETQ.